Detailed here is one T cell receptor (beta chain). As yet, its antigen is unknown. TCR beta CDR3 amplification used RNA transcripts. HTBI-primed RT-PCR formed the first round, and a multiplex PCR formed the second. TCRdb independently ran MiXCR on the multiplex PCR reads; one entry per CDR3 protein. The sample shows approximately 540,000 distinct CDR3 sequences, about 35% of them seen only once. This sample was included in a study of Graves' ophthalmopathy and Graves' hyperthyroidism. Study-wide points: Progression of ophthalmopathy was predicted by the model with about 68% sensitivity and roughly 78% specificity. Blood repertoires reportedly contained most expanded thyroid clonotypes above 0.001 frequency.

Germline lookup yields CDR1 DFQATT and CDR2 SNEGSKA (reference sequence). This CDR3 is 17 amino acids long. Unmatched junction bases numbered 7, after V lost 0 bases and J lost 0 bases. The rearrangement joins TRBV20-1 to TRBJ1-4; 7 nucleotides agree with TRBD1. This TCR came from an adult man with Graves' hyperthyroidism. The sample was peripheral blood or thyroid tissue (not recorded which). CDR3 nucleotides: TGCAGTGCTAGAGAAGGGGCAGGGGGGGCAACTAATGAAAAACTGTTTTTT. Translation gives CSAREGAGGATNEKLFF.